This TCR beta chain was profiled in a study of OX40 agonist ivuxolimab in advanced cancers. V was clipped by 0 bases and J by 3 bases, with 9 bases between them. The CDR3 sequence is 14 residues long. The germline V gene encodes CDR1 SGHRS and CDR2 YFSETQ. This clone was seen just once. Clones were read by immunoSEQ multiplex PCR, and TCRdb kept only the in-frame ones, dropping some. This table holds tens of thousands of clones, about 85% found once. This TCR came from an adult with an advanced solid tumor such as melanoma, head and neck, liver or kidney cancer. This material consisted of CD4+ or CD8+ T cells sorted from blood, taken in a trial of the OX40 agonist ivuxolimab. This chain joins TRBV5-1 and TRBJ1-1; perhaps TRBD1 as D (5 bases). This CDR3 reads CASSLGAGYTEAFF. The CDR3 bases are TGCGCCAGCAGCTTGGGGGCAGGGTACACTGAAGCTTTCTTT.